This is a list of T cell receptor beta chains from one sample in a study of T-cell reconstitution after alpha-beta-depleted transplantation in children. TCRdb ran MiXCR on the PCR reads and lists one entry per CDR3 protein. The data show 800,000 to 1,000,000 distinct CDR3 sequences, with under 30% seen just once and about 28% held by the top ten. Here the sequenced sample was PBMCs, mostly from graft donor cells, taken 360 days after TCRalphabeta/CD19-depleted stem cell transplant. These receptors came from a boy younger than two who had a stem cell transplant for SCID, so the T cells may come from the graft donor. Each CDR3 is given with its conserved first and last residue. Fields, in order: J gene, clone size, CDR3 length, V gene, D gene, CDR3 protein, CDR3 DNA. A D gene is named only where the DNA matches it firmly. A row's size may be missing; if present it is once, few, many or a size class.

TRBJ2-1,many,13,TRBV5-1,.,CASSLTEYNEQFF,TGCGCCAGCAGCTTGACAGAATACAATGAGCAGTTCTTC
TRBJ2-1,.,15,TRBV6-1,.,CASRTLGVGYNEQFF,TGTGCCAGCAGAACCCTCGGGGTTGGGTACAATGAGCAGTTCTTC
TRBJ2-7,few,15,TRBV5-1,.,CASSLAPGKAYEQYF,TGCGCCAGCAGCTTGGCCCCAGGGAAGGCCTACGAGCAGTACTTC
TRBJ2-3,.,15,TRBV11-2,TRBD2,CASSTNSGGRNTQYF,TGTGCCAGCAGCACAAATAGCGGGGGGAGAAATACGCAGTATTTT
TRBJ2-7,.,15,TRBV7-9,TRBD1,CASSTLGQGNYEQYF,TGTGCCAGCAGCACCTTGGGACAGGGTAATTACGAGCAGTACTTC
TRBJ2-5,few,15,TRBV6-1,TRBD2,CASSRLAGGRETQYF,TGTGCCAGCAGTCGACTAGCGGGGGGGAGAGAGACCCAGTACTTC
TRBJ1-2,few,14,TRBV12-3/TRBV12-4,TRBD1,CASKGTGYNYGYTF,TGTGCCAGCAAGGGGACAGGGTATAACTATGGCTACACCTTC
TRBJ2-3,few,16,TRBV15,TRBD2,CATSRQTSGGTDTQYF,TGTGCCACCAGCAGACAAACTAGCGGGGGGACCGATACGCAGTATTTT
TRBJ1-6,.,15,TRBV28,.,CASSPRTDYNSPLHF,TGTGCCAGCAGTCCGCGGACGGATTATAATTCACCCCTCCACTTT
TRBJ1-2,few,14,TRBV7-9,TRBD1,CASRSDRGLLGYTF,TGTGCCAGCAGATCCGACAGGGGGCTGCTTGGCTACACCTTC
TRBJ2-7,.,14,TRBV20-1,TRBD1,CSARPVTGRNEQYF,TGCAGTGCTAGGCCCGTGACAGGGAGAAACGAGCAGTACTTC
TRBJ2-3,.,16,TRBV4-1,TRBD2,CASSYHLAGGPDTQYF,TGCGCCAGCAGCTATCATCTAGCGGGGGGGCCGGATACGCAGTATTTT
TRBJ2-7,few,13,TRBV12-3/TRBV12-4,.,CASSRTETNEQYF,TGTGCCAGCAGTCGGACAGAGACAAACGAGCAGTACTTC
TRBJ2-7,few,18,TRBV6-5,TRBD1,CASSYDRPQGAASYEQYF,TGTGCCAGCAGTTACGATAGGCCCCAGGGGGCCGCATCCTACGAGCAGTACTTC
TRBJ2-2,few,18,TRBV11-1,TRBD2,CASSYGLAGVPNTGELFF,TGTGCCAGCAGCTATGGACTAGCGGGAGTCCCTAACACCGGGGAGCTGTTTTTT
TRBJ2-3,few,17,TRBV5-1,TRBD2,CASSLALRRGEPDTQYF,TGCGCCAGCAGCTTGGCCCTGAGGCGGGGGGAGCCAGATACGCAGTATTTT
TRBJ1-1,.,15,TRBV25-1,.,CASSERQGIGGEAFF,TGTGCCAGCAGTGAGCGTCAGGGGATCGGCGGTGAAGCTTTCTTT
TRBJ1-6,.,20,TRBV3-1,.,CASSQRGRKGGARWNSPLHF,TGTGCCAGCAGCCAACGGGGTAGAAAAGGGGGGGCTCGGTGGAATTCACCCCTCCACTTT
TRBJ2-1,.,14,TRBV10-3,.,CAISEYPPYNEQFF,TGTGCCATCAGTGAGTATCCCCCCTACAATGAGCAGTTCTTC
TRBJ2-2,.,13,TRBV7-3,.,CATHRVNTGELFF,TGTGCCACCCACAGGGTTAACACCGGGGAGCTGTTTTTT
TRBJ1-2,.,14,TRBV6-1,.,CASSPLLGGYGYTF,TGTGCCAGCAGCCCCCTTCTGGGGGGCTATGGCTACACCTTC
TRBJ1-4,few,15,TRBV12-3/TRBV12-4,.,CASSLTSGQGEKLFF,TGTGCCAGCAGTTTAACATCAGGTCAAGGTGAAAAACTGTTTTTT
TRBJ2-2,few,17,TRBV20-1,TRBD2,CSARDPSSGSNTGELFF,TGCAGTGCTAGAGATCCATCTAGCGGATCGAACACCGGGGAGCTGTTTTTT
TRBJ2-1,.,15,TRBV28,TRBD1,CASSLLGQQYNEQFF,TGTGCCAGCAGTCTCTTGGGACAGCAATACAATGAGCAGTTCTTC
TRBJ1-1,.,13,TRBV12-3/TRBV12-4,TRBD1,CASRTGFSAEAFF,TGTGCCAGCAGGACAGGGTTTTCGGCTGAAGCTTTCTTT
TRBJ2-2,.,12,TRBV12-3/TRBV12-4,.,CASRNGAGELFF,TGTGCCAGCAGGAATGGGGCCGGGGAGCTGTTTTTT
TRBJ2-1,.,17,TRBV5-1,.,CASGSRLLCWGGIQQFF,TGCGCCAGCGGCTCTAGGCTGCTCTGTTGGGGCGGGATTCAGCAGTTCTTC
TRBJ2-5,few,15,TRBV18,.,CASSPLPGPDETQYF,TGTGCCAGCTCACCACTCCCGGGCCCTGATGAGACCCAGTACTTC
TRBJ2-7,.,13,TRBV5-1,.,CASSGAGTYEQYF,TGCGCCAGCAGTGGGGCCGGGACCTACGAGCAGTACTTC
TRBJ1-6,few,15,TRBV20-1,.,CSARDRARVYSPLHF,TGCAGTGCTAGAGATAGGGCCCGGGTATATTCACCCCTCCACTTT
TRBJ1-2,few,19,TRBV4-2,.,CASSQEGHGVPIVGYGYTF,TGTGCCAGCAGCCAAGAAGGGCACGGGGTCCCTATCGTGGGTTATGGCTACACCTTC
TRBJ2-6,.,18,TRBV5-1,TRBD1,CASSHNPQGVAGANVLTF,TGCGCCAGCAGCCATAACCCACAGGGGGTGGCTGGGGCCAACGTCCTGACTTTC
TRBJ2-1,few,15,TRBV4-3,TRBD2,CASSHKRGIYNEQFF,TGCGCCAGCAGCCACAAGCGGGGAATATACAATGAGCAGTTCTTC
TRBJ2-2,once,15,TRBV28,TRBD1,CASSWRQGVNGELFF,TGTGCCAGCAGTTGGCGACAGGGGGTTAACGGGGAGCTGTTTTTT
TRBJ2-7,once,14,TRBV12-3/TRBV12-4,.,CASSLEWSSYEQYF,TGTGCCAGCAGTTTGGAGTGGTCGAGCTACGAGCAGTACTTC
TRBJ2-5,.,16,TRBV5-5,.,CASSPGGGPPQETQYF,TGTGCCAGCAGCCCAGGCGGAGGTCCACCGCAAGAGACCCAGTACTTC
TRBJ2-5,.,18,TRBV5-1,TRBD2,CASSLSPGTSGYGETQYF,TGCGCCAGCAGCCTTTCGCCCGGGACTAGCGGATACGGGGAGACCCAGTACTTC
TRBJ1-4,.,18,TRBV11-1,TRBD1,CASSAGGIRDRGNEKLFF,TGTGCCAGCAGCGCCGGGGGGATCCGGGACAGGGGGAATGAAAAACTGTTTTTT
TRBJ2-5,once,16,TRBV4-2,TRBD2,CASSQDTGGQVETQYF,TGTGCCAGCAGCCAAGATACGGGGGGGCAAGTAGAGACCCAGTACTTC
TRBJ2-1,.,11,TRBV6-4,.,CASSVGTKQFF,TGTGCCAGCAGCGTGGGGACAAAGCAGTTCTTC
TRBJ2-7,.,12,TRBV20-1,.,CSASGLIYEQYF,TGCAGTGCTTCGGGACTGATTTACGAGCAGTACTTC
TRBJ2-1,.,13,TRBV4-1,TRBD1,CASSQEGTGVTLF,TGCGCCAGCAGCCAAGAAGGGACAGGGGTAACGCTCTTC
TRBJ1-2,many,13,TRBV5-6,.,CASSLWGNYGYTF,TGTGCCAGCAGCTTGTGGGGGAACTATGGCTACACCTTC
TRBJ1-1,.,14,TRBV5-1,.,CASSLAQARTEAFF,TGCGCCAGCAGCTTGGCCCAAGCTAGGACTGAAGCTTTCTTT